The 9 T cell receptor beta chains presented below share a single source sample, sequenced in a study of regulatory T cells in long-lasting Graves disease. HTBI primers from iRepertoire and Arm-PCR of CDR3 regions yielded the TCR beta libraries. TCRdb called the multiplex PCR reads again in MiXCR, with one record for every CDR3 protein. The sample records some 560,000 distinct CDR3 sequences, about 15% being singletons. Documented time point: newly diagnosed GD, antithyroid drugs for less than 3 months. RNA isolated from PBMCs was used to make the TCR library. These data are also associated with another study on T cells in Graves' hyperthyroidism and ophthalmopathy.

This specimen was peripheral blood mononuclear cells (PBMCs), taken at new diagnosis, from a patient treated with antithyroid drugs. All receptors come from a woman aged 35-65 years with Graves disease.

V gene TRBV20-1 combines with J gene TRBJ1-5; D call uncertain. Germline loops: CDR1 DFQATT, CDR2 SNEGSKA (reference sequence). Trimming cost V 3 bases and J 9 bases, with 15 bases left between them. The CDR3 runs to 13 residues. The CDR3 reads CSASLVLEGPQHF. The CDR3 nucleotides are TGCAGTGCTAGTTTGGTCCTCGAGGGGCCCCAGCATTTT.

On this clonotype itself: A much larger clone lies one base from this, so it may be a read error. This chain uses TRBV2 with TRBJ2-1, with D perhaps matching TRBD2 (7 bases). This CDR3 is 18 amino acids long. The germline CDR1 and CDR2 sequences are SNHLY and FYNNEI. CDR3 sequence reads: CASRGGGPTKDSPFEQLF. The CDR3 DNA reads TGTGCCAGCAGGGGGGGGGGGCCAACTAAGGACAGCCCCTTTGAGCAGCTCTTC.

The CDR3 nucleotides are TGTGCCAGCAGTTACTCGAATTGGGAGACCCAGTACTTC. This translates into CASSYSNWETQYF. The chain employs TRBV2 and TRBJ2-1; D remains ambiguous. The closer fit of TRBJ2-5 to the DNA end suggests the J call may be wrong. The CDR3 runs 13 residues. CDR1 is SNHLY and CDR2 is FYNNEI in the germline V gene.

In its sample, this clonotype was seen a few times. The CDR3 sequence is CASRLRDSNSPLHF. The CDR3 bases are TGTGCCAGCAGACTCCGGGACAGTAATTCACCCCTCCACTTT. The chain links TRBV12-3 or TRBV12-4 to TRBJ1-6; 7 bases are shared with TRBD1. The CDR3 has 14 residues. V was pared by 6 bases and J by 6 bases, with 5 bases of the junction left unmatched.

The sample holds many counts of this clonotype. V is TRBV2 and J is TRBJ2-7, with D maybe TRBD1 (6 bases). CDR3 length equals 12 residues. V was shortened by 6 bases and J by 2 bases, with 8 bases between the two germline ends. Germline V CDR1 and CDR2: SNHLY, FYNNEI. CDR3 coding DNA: TGTGCCAGCAGCGGACAGACCTACGAGCAGTACTTC. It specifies CASSGQTYEQYF.

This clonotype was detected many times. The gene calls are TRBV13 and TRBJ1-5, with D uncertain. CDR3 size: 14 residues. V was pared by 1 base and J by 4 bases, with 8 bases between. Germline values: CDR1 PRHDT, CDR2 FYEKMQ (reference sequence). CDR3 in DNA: TGTGCCAGCAGCTTAGCAGGTGAGAATCAGCCCCAGCATTTT. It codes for CASSLAGENQPQHF.

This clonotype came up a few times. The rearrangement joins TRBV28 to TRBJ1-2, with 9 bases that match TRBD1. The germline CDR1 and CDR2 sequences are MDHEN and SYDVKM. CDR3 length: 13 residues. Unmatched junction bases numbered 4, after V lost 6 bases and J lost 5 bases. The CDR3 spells CASRGDRAYGYTF. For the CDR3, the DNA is TGTGCCAGCAGGGGGGACAGGGCATATGGCTACACCTTC.

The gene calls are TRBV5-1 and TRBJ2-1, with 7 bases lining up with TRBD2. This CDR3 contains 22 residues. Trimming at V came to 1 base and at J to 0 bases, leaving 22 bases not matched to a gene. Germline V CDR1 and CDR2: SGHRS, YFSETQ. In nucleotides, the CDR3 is TGCGCCAGCAGCTTGCCAGCCCTCTCGGCGGGGGTGTCACTCAGCTCCTACAATGAGCAGTTCTTC. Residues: CASSLPALSAGVSLSSYNEQFF.

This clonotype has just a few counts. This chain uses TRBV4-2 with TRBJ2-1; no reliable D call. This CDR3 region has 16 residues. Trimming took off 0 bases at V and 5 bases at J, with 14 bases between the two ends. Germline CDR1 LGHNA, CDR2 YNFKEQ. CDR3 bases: TGTGCCAGCAGCCAAGAAATGGCCCAGGAAAACAATGAGCAGTTCTTC. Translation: CASSQEMAQENNEQFF.